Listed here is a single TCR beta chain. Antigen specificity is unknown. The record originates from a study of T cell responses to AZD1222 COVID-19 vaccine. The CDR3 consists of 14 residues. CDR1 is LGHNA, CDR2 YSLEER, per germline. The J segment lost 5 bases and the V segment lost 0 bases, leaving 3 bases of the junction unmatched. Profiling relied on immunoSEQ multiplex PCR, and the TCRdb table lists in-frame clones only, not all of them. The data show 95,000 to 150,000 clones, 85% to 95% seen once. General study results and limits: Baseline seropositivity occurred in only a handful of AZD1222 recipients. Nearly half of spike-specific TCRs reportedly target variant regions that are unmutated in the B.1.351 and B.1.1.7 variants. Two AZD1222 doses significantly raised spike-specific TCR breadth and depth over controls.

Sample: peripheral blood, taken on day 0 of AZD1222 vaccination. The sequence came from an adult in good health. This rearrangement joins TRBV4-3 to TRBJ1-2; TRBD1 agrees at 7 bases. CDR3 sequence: CASSQDQGGYGYTF. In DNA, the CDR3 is TGCGCCAGCAGCCAAGACCAGGGGGGTTATGGCTACACCTTC.